This T cell receptor (beta chain) was retrieved from a study of blood T cell repertoires in COVID-19 (dated by TCRdb to between 2020 and 2021). For context, the study as a whole: Samples from collaborators originated in the United States, Italy and Spain and spanned both the acute and convalescent phases of COVID-19. HLA class I and class II types, where available, came from metadata supplied by the sample provider rather than from assay-based typing. Subjects who had been exposed to COVID-19, were actively infected with it, or had recovered from it provided the deeply sampled blood TCRbeta repertoires that made up the dataset. Samples came from the ongoing ImmuneRACE study (first 160 participants) plus 1,254 subjects from 6 global collaborators. The material from the prospective study consisted of cDNA or gDNA derived from T cells, B-cell-depleted T cells, or PBMCs. Sample metadata almost always included a de-identified subject ID, COVID-19 status, age in years and sex. The repertoires were released in a freely available public database intended as a resource for research on the immune response to SARS-CoV-2. Study-wide findings and limitations: Clinical and demographic metadata were provided uncurated, with the amount varying by source and participant.

Whole blood was collected in K2EDTA tubes by collaborating institutions according to the institutions' own protocols. For TCRbeta analysis, collaborator samples were shipped as frozen whole blood, as isolated PBMCs, or as DNA extracted from either sample type. The germline V gene sets CDR1 to SNHLY and CDR2 to FYNNEI. The V end loses 2 bases and the J end loses 0 bases, and a stretch of 4 bases separates them. Inclusive of the bounding cysteine and phenylalanine, the CDR3 is 14 residues long. The DNA shown is the 42-base CDR3, in frame from base 1. TCRbeta CDR3 regions were amplified from genomic DNA by means of the immunoSEQ Assay, a bias-controlled multiplex PCR. The authors processed their data as follows. Within the assay, amplification of reference gene primers was used to estimate how many nucleated cells each sample contained. To quantify the absolute abundance of each unique TCRbeta CDR3 rearrangement, sequence reads were collapsed and filtered. For each sample, productive Simpson clonality was calculated as the square root of Simpson's diversity index over productive rearrangements. The table was pulled from immuneACCESS by TCRdb, which kept in-frame rearrangements only. Such tables lose some clones; where checked, under half of the loss comes from unresolved V genes, and the rest has no known cause. V, J and clone size reflect that table, while D and trimming were determined from the DNA. The table for this sample lists a few hundred thousand clones; 80% of them were counted only once. The ten largest clones take up 7.2% of the sample.

This clone was observed a few times. This receptor's antigen is unknown. No much larger clone exists at a distance of one base, and base qualities are not known. The receptor's source is a woman in her 70s with acute or convalescent COVID-19. The receptor chain draws on TRBV2 and TRBJ2-2; the D gene cannot be resolved reliably. Source material: peripheral blood. The CDR3: CASSEQTNTGELFF. The nucleotide sequence reads TGTGCCAGCAGTGAACAAACGAACACCGGGGAGCTGTTTTTT.